These 23 T cell receptor beta chains originate from one sample sequenced in a study of T cell responses to AZD1222 COVID-19 vaccine. Generated by immunoSEQ multiplex PCR, the TCRdb table keeps only in-frame clones and is missing some. Of 65,000 to 75,000 clones in the sample, approximately 81% were seen once. This specimen was peripheral blood, taken on day 0 of AZD1222 vaccination. The source of these receptors is an adult in good health.

V usage is TRBV5-4 and J usage is TRBJ2-4, with 8 positions matching TRBD2. Germline V gives CDR1 SGHNT, CDR2 YYREEE (reference sequence). V lost 0 bases, J lost 4 bases, and 9 bases stayed unmatched. The CDR3 contains 17 residues. This chain's CDR3 is CASSLAGGVVSKNIQYF. The CDR3 coding sequence is TGTGCCAGCAGCTTGGCCGGGGGGGTGGTATCGAAAAACATTCAGTACTTC.

The table lists this clone with a few counts. This chain links TRBV28 with TRBJ1-2; 10 nucleotides match TRBD1. CDR3 length: 14 amino acids. V lost 5 bases and J lost 4; bases outside the gene matches: 4. Germline V CDR1 and CDR2: MDHEN, SYDVKM. The CDR3: CASSGGQGSYGYTF. The CDR3 coding sequence is TGTGCCAGCAGTGGGGGACAGGGGTCCTATGGCTACACCTTC.

The table lists this clone with a count of one. This rearrangement joins TRBV7-8 to TRBJ1-2, with D hard to call. The CDR3 is 14 residues long. Between the trimmed V and J ends, which lost 0 bases and 3 bases, there was a span of 8 bases. The germline gives CDR1 SGHVS, CDR2 FQNEAQ. CDR3 bases: TGTGCCAGCAGCTTAGCTCCGGAGTACTATGGCTACACCTTC. Its protein product is CASSLAPEYYGYTF.

The rearrangement uses TRBV27 and TRBJ1-5; weak D call: TRBD1 (5 bases). Germline CDR1 MNHEY, CDR2 SMNVEV (reference sequence). V shed 6 bases and J shed 7 bases, with 16 bases lying between them. CDR3 length: 14 amino acids. The CDR3 loop reads CASSVQGSTQPQHF. DNA for the CDR3: TGTGCCAGCAGCGTCCAGGGATCAACCCAGCCCCAGCATTTT.

The chain joins TRBV7-2 to TRBJ2-5; no reliable D call. Germline V CDR1 and CDR2: SGHTA, FQGNSA. CDR3 length: 14 amino acids. V shed 5 bases and J shed 5 bases, with 15 bases lying between them. The CDR3 is CASSPGNPWETQYF. The CDR3 DNA reads as TGTGCCAGCAGCCCTGGTAACCCCTGGGAGACCCAGTACTTC.

The V gene is TRBV6-2 or TRBV6-3, the J gene TRBJ2-1; 10 nucleotides line up with TRBD2. The germline CDR1 and CDR2 sequences are MNHEY and SVGEGT. The junction had 4 bases not matched to a gene; V was cut back by 5 bases and J by 6 bases. This CDR3 is built from 14 residues. The CDR3 DNA is TGTGCCAGCAGTCCGCTAGCGGGAGCCAATGAGCAGTTCTTC. Translating it yields CASSPLAGANEQFF.

V and J are TRBV6-2 or TRBV6-3 and TRBJ2-1, with a tentative D call TRBD2 (6 bases). From germline, CDR1 is MNHEY and CDR2 SVGEGT. The CDR3 is 16 residues long. V was cut by 4 bases and J by 8 bases, with 21 bases left in between. The CDR3 here is CASSLRRLGSRYEQFF. The CDR3 DNA reads TGTGCCAGCAGTTTGAGACGACTAGGGAGCCGCTATGAGCAGTTCTTC.

The chain has TRBV7-3 and TRBJ2-1, with D maybe TRBD2 (5 bases). Trimming shortened V by 5 bases and J by 10 bases, and 12 bases separated the two germline ends. The CDR3 sequence is 12 residues long. CDR1 and CDR2 (germline): SGHTA, FQGTGA. CDR3 nucleotide sequence: TGTGCCAGCAGCCAGGTCGAGGGAGAGCAGTTCTTC. Translating it yields CASSQVEGEQFF.

This chain joins TRBV7-9 and TRBJ1-2, with D tentatively TRBD1 (5 bases). Germline loops: CDR1 SEHNR, CDR2 FQNEAQ (reference sequence). V was clipped by 3 bases and J by 6 bases, with 14 bases between them. This CDR3 comprises 14 residues. CDR3 sequence (DNA): TGTGCCAGCAGCTTCGGGGGAAGAACCCATGGCTACACCTTC. Protein sequence: CASSFGGRTHGYTF.

The V gene is TRBV19, the J gene TRBJ2-7, with 12 bases that match TRBD2. Germline loops: CDR1 LNHDA, CDR2 SQIVND (reference sequence). The CDR3 consists of 12 residues. J lost 10 bases, V lost 6 bases, and 4 bases had no gene match. The CDR3 DNA sequence: TGTGCCAGTAGCCCGACTAGCGGGAGACAGTACTTC. Translation gives CASSPTSGRQYF.

The genes are TRBV19 and TRBJ2-3; D is uncertain. The germline V gene encodes CDR1 LNHDA and CDR2 SQIVND (reference sequence). V lost 3 bases and J lost 3, with 10 bases in between. The CDR3 totals 14 residues. This CDR3 reads CASSMVLPTDTQYF. CDR3 bases: TGTGCCAGTAGTATGGTTCTCCCGACAGATACGCAGTATTTT.

The rearrangement joins TRBV27 to TRBJ2-7; TRBD1 matches at 7 bases. The CDR3 loop spans 14 amino acids. Trimming at V came to 3 bases and at J to 5 bases, leaving 7 bases not matched to a gene. Per the germline V gene, CDR1 is MNHEY and CDR2 is SMNVEV (reference sequence). The chain's CDR3 is CASSFTDRVHEQYF. CDR3 nucleotides: TGTGCCAGCAGTTTCACCGACAGGGTCCACGAGCAGTACTTC.

This sequence joins TRBV3-1 (or the pseudogene TRBV3-2) and TRBJ2-7; perhaps D is TRBD1 or TRBD2 (5 bases each). The germline gives CDR1 LGHDT, CDR2 YNNKEL (reference sequence). Deletions cut 6 bases from V and 0 bases from J, with 12 bases between. The CDR3 contains 14 residues. The CDR3 sequence: CASSQGPPSYEQYF. As DNA, the CDR3 is TGTGCCAGCAGTCAGGGACCACCCTCCTACGAGCAGTACTTC.

This chain uses TRBV6-5 with TRBJ1-1, with 8 nucleotides matching TRBD1. V trimming: 6 bases; J trimming: 9 bases; junction bases outside the gene matches: 6. Germline assignment: CDR1 MNHEY and CDR2 SVGAGI. The CDR3 extends over 12 amino acids. CDR3 in amino acids: CASSSTGGKAFF. The CDR3 bases are TGTGCCAGCAGCTCTACAGGGGGGAAAGCTTTCTTT.

The genes are TRBV5-6 and TRBJ1-4, with D unresolved. Trimming stripped 1 base from V and 7 bases from J, with 5 bases between. This CDR3 has 12 residues. The V gene's germline CDR1 is SGHDT and CDR2 YYEEEE. The CDR3: CASSLRAEKLFF. As DNA, the CDR3 is TGTGCCAGCAGCTTGCGCGCTGAAAAACTGTTTTTT.

The chain has TRBV4-3 and TRBJ2-7; 7 bases are shared with TRBD2. The CDR3 covers 15 residues. Looked up from germline, CDR1 is LGHNA and CDR2 is YSLEER. The J segment lost 2 bases and the V segment lost 0 bases, leaving 4 bases of the junction unmatched. DNA for the CDR3: TGCGCCAGCAGCCAAGATTCCGGGGGGACCTACGAGCAGTACTTC. This translates into CASSQDSGGTYEQYF.

The J gene is TRBJ2-1, the V gene TRBV4-3; unclear D gene. The CDR3 sequence is 14 residues long. Trimming pared 4 bases from V and 4 bases from J, leaving 11 bases between. Germline lookup yields CDR1 LGHNA and CDR2 YSLEER. As DNA, the CDR3 is TGCGCCAGCAGCCCGACGGGTTATTACAATGAGCAGTTCTTC. Amino acids: CASSPTGYYNEQFF.

V is TRBV3-1 (or the pseudogene TRBV3-2) and J is TRBJ2-5; the D gene is possibly TRBD2 (7 bases). The CDR3 length is 13 residues. Looked up from germline, CDR1 is LGHDT and CDR2 is YNNKEL (reference sequence). Trimming left V 7 bases short and J 5 bases short, with 14 bases between. The CDR3 sequence: CASTTGGVETQYF. The DNA for the CDR3 is TGTGCCAGCACCACGGGGGGCGTGGAGACCCAGTACTTC.

The table lists this clone with a count of one. This rearrangement joins TRBV10-2 to TRBJ2-7; D gene uncertain. This CDR3 has 14 residues. Trimming shortened V by 6 bases and J by 3 bases, and 15 bases separated the two germline ends. CDR1 and CDR2 from the germline V gene are WSHSY and SAAADI. CDR3 loop: CASSPHRWNYEQYF. The CDR3 DNA is TGCGCCAGCAGCCCACATCGATGGAACTACGAGCAGTACTTC.

The CDR3 spells CASSLAGNPNYGYTF. DNA for the CDR3: TGTGCCAGCAGCTTAGCCGGAAACCCTAACTATGGCTACACCTTC. V usage is TRBV7-2 and J usage is TRBJ1-2; D is unclear. Between the trimmed V and J ends, which lost 0 bases and 0 bases, there was a span of 8 bases. The CDR3 is 15 amino acids. Germline CDR1 SGHTA, CDR2 FQGNSA. Combining the CDR3 with reference TRBV7-2 and TRBJ1-2 gives the whole variable domain GAGVSQSPSNKVTEKGKDVELRCDPISGHTALYWYRQSLGQGLEFLIYFQGNSAPDKSGLPSDRFSAERTGGSVSTLTIQRTQQEDSAVYLCASSLAGNPNYGYTFGSGTRLTVV.

The chain carries TRBV7-6 and TRBJ2-1; D gene unclear. V was cut by 5 bases and J by 2 bases, with 16 bases left in between. CDR1 is SGHVS and CDR2 is FNYEAQ in the germline V gene. The CDR3 spans 16 residues. CDR3 loop: CASSINGPKPYNEQFF. The DNA of the CDR3 is TGTGCCAGCAGCATCAACGGTCCCAAGCCCTACAATGAGCAGTTCTTC.

This clone showed up just once. V and J are TRBV28 and TRBJ2-7, with D possibly matching TRBD1 (6 bases). The germline V gene encodes CDR1 MDHEN and CDR2 SYDVKM. Trimming shortened V by 7 bases and J by 0 bases, and 13 bases separated the two germline ends. This CDR3 has 14 amino acids. The CDR3 protein is CASIGQTNSYEQYF. The CDR3, as DNA: TGTGCCAGCATTGGACAGACCAACTCCTACGAGCAGTACTTC.

The chain couples TRBV7-2 to TRBJ2-2; the D gene is possibly TRBD2 (6 bases). Trimming left V 4 bases short and J 6 bases short, with 12 bases between. The germline gives CDR1 SGHTA, CDR2 FQGNSA. The CDR3 covers 14 residues. CDR3 protein: CASSSTGLSGELFF. The CDR3 DNA reads TGTGCCAGCAGCTCAACGGGACTTTCCGGGGAGCTGTTTTTT.